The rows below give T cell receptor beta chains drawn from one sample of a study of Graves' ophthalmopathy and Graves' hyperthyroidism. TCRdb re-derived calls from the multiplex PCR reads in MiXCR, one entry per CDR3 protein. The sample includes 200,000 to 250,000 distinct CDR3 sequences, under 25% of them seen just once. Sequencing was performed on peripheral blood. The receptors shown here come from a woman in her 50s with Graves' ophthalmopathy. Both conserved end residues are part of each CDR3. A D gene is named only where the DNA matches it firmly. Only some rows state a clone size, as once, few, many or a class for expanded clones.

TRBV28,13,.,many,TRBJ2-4,CASSPSEPPIQYF,TGTGCCAGCTCCCCAAGTGAGCCTCCCATTCAGTACTTC
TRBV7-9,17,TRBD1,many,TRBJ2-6,CASARTGGYSGANVLTF,TGTGCCAGCGCGAGGACAGGGGGTTACTCTGGGGCCAACGTCCTGACTTTC
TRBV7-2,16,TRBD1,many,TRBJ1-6,CASSLDRASYNSPLHF,TGTGCCAGCAGCCTGGACAGGGCTTCCTATAATTCACCCCTCCACTTT
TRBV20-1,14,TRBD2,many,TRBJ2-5,CSLRGLAGLGTQYF,TGCAGTCTCCGGGGACTAGCGGGACTGGGGACCCAGTACTTC
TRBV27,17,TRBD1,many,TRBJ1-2,CASSLGVWDRELSGYTF,TGTGCCAGCAGTTTAGGGGTGTGGGACAGGGAACTATCGGGCTACACCTTC
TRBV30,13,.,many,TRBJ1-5,CAWSGGEVQPQHF,TGTGCCTGGAGTGGGGGGGAAGTTCAGCCCCAGCATTTT
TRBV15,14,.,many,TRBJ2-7,CATSRARAPGEQYF,TGTGCCACCAGCAGAGCCAGGGCCCCTGGCGAGCAGTACTTC
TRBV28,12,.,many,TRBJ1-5,CASSLGGGPQHF,TGTGCCAGCAGTTTAGGGGGTGGGCCCCAGCATTTT
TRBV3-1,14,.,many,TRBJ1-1,CASSQDVQASEAFF,TGTGCCAGCAGCCAAGACGTACAGGCGTCCGAAGCTTTCTTT
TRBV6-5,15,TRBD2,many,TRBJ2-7,CASSLQREGRYEQYF,TGTGCCAGCAGTTTACAGCGGGAGGGCCGCTACGAGCAGTACTTC
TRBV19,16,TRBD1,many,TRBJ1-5,CASSILRTGRNQPQHF,TGTGCCAGTAGTATCCTGAGGACAGGACGAAATCAGCCCCAGCATTTT
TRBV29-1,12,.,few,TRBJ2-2,CSVWDDTGELFF,TGCAGCGTATGGGACGATACCGGGGAGCTGTTTTTT
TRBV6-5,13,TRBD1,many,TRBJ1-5,CAISDRGHQPQHF,TGTGCCATCTCGGACAGGGGGCATCAGCCCCAGCATTTT
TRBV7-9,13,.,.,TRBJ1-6,CASSPKGNSPLHF,TGTGCCAGCAGTCCCAAGGGTAATTCACCCCTCCACTTT
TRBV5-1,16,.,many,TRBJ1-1,CASSSRPGASGTEAFF,TGCGCCAGCAGCTCCCGGCCGGGTGCTTCTGGCACTGAAGCTTTCTTT
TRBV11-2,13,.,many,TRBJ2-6,CASSLAGANVLTF,TGTGCCAGCAGCCTGGCTGGGGCCAACGTCCTGACTTTC
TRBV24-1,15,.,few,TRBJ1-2,CATSETDGESYGYTF,TGTGCCACCAGTGAAACTGACGGAGAGAGCTATGGCTACACCTTC
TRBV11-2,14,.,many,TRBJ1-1,CASSFQWEGTEAFF,TGTGCCAGCAGCTTTCAGTGGGAGGGCACTGAAGCTTTCTTT
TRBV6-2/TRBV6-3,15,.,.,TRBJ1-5,CASSYSPDRSQPQHF,TGTGCCAGCAGTTACTCTCCCGACCGCAGTCAGCCCCAGCATTTT
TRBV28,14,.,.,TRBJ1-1,CASKGVPLNTEAFF,TGTGCCAGCAAGGGGGTTCCTCTTAACACTGAAGCTTTCTTT
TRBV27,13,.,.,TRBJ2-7,CASSSGSEYEQYF,TGTGCCAGCAGTTCTGGATCCGAATACGAGCAGTACTTC
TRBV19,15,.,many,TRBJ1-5,CASSIEKYSNQPQHF,TGTGCCAGTAGTATCGAGAAGTATAGCAATCAGCCCCAGCATTTT
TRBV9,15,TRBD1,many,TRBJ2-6,CASSYSTGADNVLTF,TGTGCCAGCAGCTATAGTACAGGGGCCGACAACGTCCTGACTTTC
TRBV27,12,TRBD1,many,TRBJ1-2,CVGEGAGYGYTF,TGTGTCGGGGAGGGGGCCGGCTATGGCTACACCTTC
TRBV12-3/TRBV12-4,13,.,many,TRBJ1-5,CASSYSGNQPQHF,TGTGCCAGCAGCTATTCAGGGAATCAGCCCCAGCATTTT
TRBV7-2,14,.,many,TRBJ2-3,CASSSDAGTDTQYF,TGTGCCAGCAGCTCCGACGCAGGGACAGATACGCAGTATTTT
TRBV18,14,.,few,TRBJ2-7,CASSQLGVAYEQYF,TGTGCCAGCTCACAACTAGGGGTGGCCTACGAGCAGTACTTC
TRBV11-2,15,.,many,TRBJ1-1,CASSSTGPMNTEAFF,TGTGCCAGCAGCTCAACGGGACCGATGAACACTGAAGCTTTCTTT
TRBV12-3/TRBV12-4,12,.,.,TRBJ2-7,CASSPNVYEQYF,TGTGCCAGCAGCCCTAACGTCTACGAGCAGTACTTC
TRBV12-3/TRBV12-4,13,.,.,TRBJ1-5,CASSWGLGQPQLF,TGTGCCAGCAGTTGGGGCCTGGGGCAGCCCCAGCTTTTT
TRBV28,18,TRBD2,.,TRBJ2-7,CASSLEFLAGEGRHEQYF,TGTGCCAGCAGTTTAGAGTTCCTAGCGGGAGAAGGGCGACACGAGCAGTACTTC
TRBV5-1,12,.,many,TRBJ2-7,CASSETSREQYF,TGCGCCAGCAGCGAGACTAGTAGAGAGCAGTACTTC
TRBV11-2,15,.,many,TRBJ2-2,CASSDLPGLAGELFF,TGTGCCAGCAGCGACCTACCAGGGCTCGCCGGGGAGCTGTTTTTT
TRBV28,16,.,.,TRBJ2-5,CASSSSGTRIQETQYF,TGTGCCAGCAGCTCTTCCGGGACAAGGATCCAAGAGACCCAGTACTTC
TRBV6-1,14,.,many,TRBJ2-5,CASSEMGLEETQYF,TGTGCCAGCAGTGAAATGGGGCTAGAGGAGACCCAGTACTTC
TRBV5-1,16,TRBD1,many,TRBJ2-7,CASSLAMGQGAREQYF,TGCGCCAGCAGCTTGGCCATGGGACAGGGGGCTCGGGAGCAGTACTTC
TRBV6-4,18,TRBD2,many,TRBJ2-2,CASSSYGTSHPGIGELFF,TGTGCCAGCAGCAGCTACGGGACTAGCCACCCGGGGATCGGGGAGCTGTTTTTT
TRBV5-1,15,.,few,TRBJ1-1,CASSLSWAPNTEAFF,TGCGCCAGCAGCTTGAGTTGGGCGCCGAACACTGAAGCTTTCTTT
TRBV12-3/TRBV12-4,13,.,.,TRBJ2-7,CASSSPRVYEQYF,TGTGCCAGCAGTTCCCCACGGGTTTACGAGCAGTACTTC
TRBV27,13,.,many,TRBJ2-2,CASSPQRAGELFF,TGTGCCAGCAGTCCACAGAGGGCCGGGGAGCTGTTTTTT
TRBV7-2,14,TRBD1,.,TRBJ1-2,CASSRGQGRIGYTF,TGTGCCAGCAGCCGGGGACAGGGGCGTATAGGCTACACCTTC
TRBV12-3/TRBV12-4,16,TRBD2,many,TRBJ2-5,CASSPGGLAGRETQYF,TGTGCCAGCAGTCCTGGGGGACTAGCGGGGCGAGAGACCCAGTACTTC
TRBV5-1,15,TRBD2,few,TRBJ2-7,CASTSGLAYAYEQYF,TGCGCCAGCACCTCCGGACTAGCTTACGCCTACGAGCAGTACTTC
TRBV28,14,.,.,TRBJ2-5,CASSSDWAGETQYF,TGTGCCAGCAGTTCGGACTGGGCCGGGGAGACCCAGTACTTC
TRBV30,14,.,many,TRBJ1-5,CAWSVGGRNQPQHF,TGTGCCTGGAGTGTCGGGGGACGCAATCAGCCCCAGCATTTT
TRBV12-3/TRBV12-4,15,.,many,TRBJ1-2,CASSWTSGGDDGYTF,TGTGCCAGCAGTTGGACATCCGGGGGCGACGATGGCTACACCTTC
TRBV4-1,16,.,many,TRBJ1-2,CASSQDSGGSYYGYTF,TGCGCCAGCAGCCAAGATTCCGGGGGTTCTTACTATGGCTACACCTTC
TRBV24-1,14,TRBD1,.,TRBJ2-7,CATSERTGSYEQYF,TGTGCCACCAGTGAAAGGACAGGGTCCTACGAGCAGTACTTC
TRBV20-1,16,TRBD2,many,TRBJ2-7,CSAGGLAGGRGYEQYF,TGCAGTGCTGGGGGACTAGCGGGAGGCCGGGGGTACGAGCAGTACTTC
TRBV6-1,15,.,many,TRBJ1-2,CASSDRQADNYGYTF,TGTGCCAGCAGTGATCGACAGGCCGATAACTATGGCTACACCTTC